This T cell receptor (beta chain) stems from a study of neurological immune-mediated disorders. Study findings and constraints: The study found no CDR3 amino acid sequences shared by expanded clones across subjects, suggesting private repertoires in all groups.

Trimming cost V 3 bases and J 4 bases, with 13 bases left between them. The CDR3 is made up of 14 amino acids. Germline V gene sequence: CDR1 SGHTA, CDR2 FQGNSA. A 10-nucleotide random UMI tagged transcripts in template-switch 5'RACE cDNA synthesis. TCRdb passed the 5' RACE reads through MiXCR, listing each CDR3 protein once. This sample yields under 30,000 distinct CDR3 sequences, of which over 5% are seen a single time; about 4.5% belongs to the top ten. This clonotype was counted many times. Its antigen remains unknown. The source of this sequence is a woman between 35 and 50 years old in good health. Sequenced material: PBMCs. V is TRBV7-2 and J is TRBJ2-7; D possibly corresponds to TRBD1 (6 bases). The CDR3 region has the DNA TGTGCCAGCAGCTTGGACAGTCTCTCTTACGAGCAGTACTTC. It specifies CASSLDSLSYEQYF.